These 15 T cell receptor beta chains came from one sample sequenced in a study of blood T cell repertoires in COVID-19. Measured with immunoSEQ multiplex PCR; TCRdb has only the in-frame clones, and not every one. Here the sample spans about 120,000 clones, roughly four fifths being singletons. Source material: peripheral blood. The receptors derive from an older woman with acute or convalescent COVID-19.

This chain uses TRBV5-4 with TRBJ1-6; 7 bases are a match to TRBD1. This CDR3 region has 15 residues. CDR1 and CDR2 (germline): SGHNT, YYREEE (reference sequence). Trimming removed 2 bases from V and 5 bases from J; junction bases left unmatched: 4. CDR3 loop: CASSFLDRDNSPLHF. CDR3 coding DNA: TGTGCCAGCAGCTTCCTTGACAGGGATAATTCACCCCTCCACTTT.

V usage is TRBV6-6 and J usage is TRBJ2-5; 7 nucleotides agree with TRBD1. Trimming took 6 bases from V and 2 from J; bases not matched to a gene: 3. The CDR3 is made up of 13 amino acids. Per the germline V gene, CDR1 is MNHNY and CDR2 is SVGAGI (reference sequence). CDR3 nucleotide sequence: TGTGCCAGCAGAGACAGGGCTCAAGAGACCCAGTACTTC. Its translation is CASRDRAQETQYF.

J is TRBJ2-3 and V is TRBV24-1, with 13 bases matching TRBD2. J was trimmed by 2 bases and V by 4 bases; bases with no gene match: 8. Germline CDR1 reads KGHDR; CDR2 reads SFDVKD. The CDR3 extends over 18 amino acids. The chain's CDR3 is CATSDPTGTSGVTDTQYF. The CDR3 bases are TGTGCCACCAGTGACCCAACCGGGACTAGCGGGGTCACAGATACGCAGTATTTT.

This clone was observed once. The chain uses TRBV7-2 and TRBJ1-1; D may be TRBD1 (6 bases). Trimming left V 5 bases short and J 0 bases short, with 10 bases between. The CDR3 contains 14 residues. Germline CDR1 and CDR2: SGHTA and FQGNSA. The CDR3 nucleotides are TGTGCCAGCAGCCTTGGACAGTTGAACACTGAAGCTTTCTTT. Amino acids: CASSLGQLNTEAFF.

The V call is TRBV3-1 (or the pseudogene TRBV3-2), the J call TRBJ2-1; D is possibly TRBD2 (7 bases). Germline V gene data show CDR1 as LGHDT and CDR2 as YNNKEL (reference sequence). V was clipped by 3 bases and J by 4 bases, with 13 bases between them. CDR3 length: 15 amino acids. The CDR3 here is CASSQRGGEYNEQFF. The CDR3 DNA follows: TGTGCCAGCAGCCAGAGGGGGGGTGAGTACAATGAGCAGTTCTTC.

V usage is TRBV7-2 and J usage is TRBJ2-7; TRBD1 matches 8 bases. The CDR3 covers 15 residues. The V segment lost 3 bases and the J segment 3 bases; nucleotides outside the gene matches: 7. Germline CDR1 is SGHTA and CDR2 is FQGNSA. In nucleotides, the CDR3 is TGTGCCAGCAGCTTGCCGGGACAGGCCATCTACGAGCAGTACTTC. It is translated as CASSLPGQAIYEQYF. Using reference TRBV7-2 and TRBJ2-7 for the parts outside the CDR3, the full variable domain is GAGVSQSPSNKVTEKGKDVELRCDPISGHTALYWYRQSLGQGLEFLIYFQGNSAPDKSGLPSDRFSAERTGGSVSTLTIQRTQQEDSAVYLCASSLPGQAIYEQYFGPGTRLTVT.

The DNA for the CDR3 is TGTGCCAGCAGCGAACAGGGTAGGACAGATACGCAGTATTTT. Residues: CASSEQGRTDTQYF. The V call is TRBV5-4, the J call TRBJ2-3; D is possibly TRBD1 (6 bases). CDR3 size: 14 residues. CDR1 is SGHNT and CDR2 is YYREEE in the germline V gene (reference sequence). V was trimmed by 4 bases and J by 3 bases, leaving 12 bases between them. Based on the CDR3 plus reference TRBV5-4 and TRBJ2-3, the full variable domain is ETGVTQSPTHLIKTRGQQVTLRCSSQSGHNTVSWYQQALGQGPQFIFQYYREEENGRGNFPPRFSGLQFPNYSSELNVNALELDDSALYLCASSEQGRTDTQYFGPGTRLTVL.

The chain joins TRBV5-1 to TRBJ2-7, with D maybe TRBD2 (5 bases). CDR3 length: 14 amino acids. Germline CDR1 is SGHRS and CDR2 is YFSETQ. Deletions cut 3 bases from V and 2 bases from J, with 12 bases between. Here the CDR3 DNA reads TGCGCCAGCAGCTCGGGAACTACTACCTACGAGCAGTACTTC. Translated, it gives CASSSGTTTYEQYF.

V is TRBV6-2 or TRBV6-3 and J is TRBJ1-5; 9 nucleotides line up with TRBD1. Germline CDR1 and CDR2: MNHEY and SVGEGT. This CDR3 is built from 18 residues. Trimming removed 2 bases from V and 4 bases from J; junction bases left unmatched: 12. CDR3 DNA sequence: TGTGCCAGCAGTTACGGGGGCAAGGGGGACAGGGTGAATCAGCCCCAGCATTTT. Protein product: CASSYGGKGDRVNQPQHF.

The gene calls are TRBV5-6 and TRBJ1-2; 7 bases align to TRBD1. CDR3 length equals 13 residues. Per germline, CDR1 SGHDT and CDR2 YYEEEE. V dropped 3 bases and J dropped 8; count of bases not matched to a gene: 7. The CDR3 bases are TGTGCCAGCAGCTCCGACAGGGATGACGGCTACACCTTC. Translation gives CASSSDRDDGYTF. The variable domain in full, completed from reference TRBV5-6 and TRBJ1-2, reads DAGVTQSPTHLIKTRGQQVTLRCSPKSGHDTVSWYQQALGQGPQFIFQYYEEEERQRGNFPDRFSGHQFPNYSSELNVNALLLGDSALYLCASSSDRDDGYTFGSGTRLTVV.

The chain has TRBV9 and TRBJ2-1; 11 bases map to TRBD2. The CDR3 spans 15 residues. Germline CDR1 reads SGDLS; CDR2 reads YYNGEE. Unmatched junction bases numbered 4, after V lost 4 bases and J lost 4 bases. The CDR3 coding sequence is TGTGCCAGCAGCCTCCGACTAGCGGGGTACAATGAGCAGTTCTTC. Translating gives CASSLRLAGYNEQFF. Based on the CDR3 plus reference TRBV9 and TRBJ2-1, the full variable domain is DSGVTQTPKHLITATGQRVTLRCSPRSGDLSVYWYQQSLDQGLQFLIQYYNGEERAKGNILERFSAQQFPDLHSELNLSSLELGDSALYFCASSLRLAGYNEQFFGPGTRLTVL.

As DNA, the CDR3 is TGCGCCAGCAGCCAAGGCGGGGGTGAGACCCAGTACTTC. It translates to CASSQGGGETQYF. The chain recombines TRBV4-3 with TRBJ2-5; 7 bases line up with TRBD2. The CDR3 consists of 13 residues. V lost 1 base and J lost 5; bases outside the gene matches: 1. Germline V gene data show CDR1 as LGHNA and CDR2 as YSLEER.

The rearrangement uses TRBV10-3 and TRBJ2-7, with 7 bases that match TRBD1. Germline V lookup: CDR1 ENHRY, CDR2 SYGVKD. Germline trimming cut 11 bases from V and 6 bases from J; bases unmatched to any gene: 13. The CDR3 sequence is 13 residues long. The CDR3 sequence: CAVKQDRFGEQYF. The CDR3 DNA reads as TGTGCCGTGAAACAGGACAGGTTTGGCGAGCAGTACTTC.

The chain employs TRBV18 and TRBJ1-1; D is uncertain. The germline V gene encodes CDR1 KGHSH and CDR2 LQKENI. V lost 2 bases and J 4 bases, leaving 5 bases between the germline ends. The CDR3 covers 12 residues. In DNA, the CDR3 is TGTGCCAGCTCACCAGGGCTCACTGAAGCTTTCTTT. This encodes CASSPGLTEAFF.

A note on this clone: A junction end diverges from the germline sequence, so it may reflect a read error. The V gene is TRBV5-1, the J gene TRBJ1-3; D remains ambiguous. CDR1 and CDR2 (germline): SGHRS, YFSETQ. This CDR3 contains 14 residues. CDR3 nucleotide sequence: TGCGCCAGCAGCTTGTCCGGGGTTGTAAACACAATATATTTT. Its translation is CASSLSGVVNTIYF.